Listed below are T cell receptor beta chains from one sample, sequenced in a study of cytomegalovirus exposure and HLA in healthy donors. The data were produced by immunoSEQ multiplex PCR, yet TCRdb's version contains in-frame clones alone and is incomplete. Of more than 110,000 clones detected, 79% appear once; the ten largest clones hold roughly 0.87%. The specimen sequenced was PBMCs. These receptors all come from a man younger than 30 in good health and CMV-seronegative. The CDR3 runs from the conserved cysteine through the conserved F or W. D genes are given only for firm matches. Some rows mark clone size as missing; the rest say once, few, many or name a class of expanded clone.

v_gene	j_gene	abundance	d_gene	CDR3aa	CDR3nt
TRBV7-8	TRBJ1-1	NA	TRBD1	CASSAWGDRGRVNTEAFF	TGTGCCAGCAGCGCATGGGGGGACAGGGGGCGGGTGAACACTGAAGCTTTCTTT
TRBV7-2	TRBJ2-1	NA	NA	CASSLAGVDEQFF	TGTGCCAGCAGCTTAGCAGGAGTCGATGAGCAGTTCTTC
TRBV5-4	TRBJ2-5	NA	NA	CASSFITEQETQYF	TGTGCCAGCAGCTTTATAACAGAACAAGAGACCCAGTACTTC
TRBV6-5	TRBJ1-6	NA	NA	CASSDRGLDPLHF	TGTGCCAGCAGCGACAGAGGTCTGGATCCCCTCCACTTT
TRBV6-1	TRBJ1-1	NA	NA	CASTSLGEGTEAFF	TGTGCCAGCACTTCTCTGGGGGAGGGGACTGAAGCTTTCTTT
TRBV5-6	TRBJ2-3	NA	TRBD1	CASSLGTGTTDTQYF	TGTGCCAGCAGCTTGGGGACAGGGACGACAGATACGCAGTATTTT
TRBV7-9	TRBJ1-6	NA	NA	CSSSLGQFGNSPLHF	TGTTCCAGCAGCTTAGGACAGTTCGGGAATTCACCCCTCCACTTT
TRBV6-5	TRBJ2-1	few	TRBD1	CASSSDRVEQFF	TGTGCCAGCAGTTCCGACAGGGTCGAGCAGTTCTTC
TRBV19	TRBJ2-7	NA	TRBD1	CATRDRGSRQYF	TGTGCCACCAGGGACAGGGGGAGCCGGCAGTACTTC
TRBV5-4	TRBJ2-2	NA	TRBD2	CASSSTSAGTGELFF	TGTGCCAGCAGCTCCACTAGCGCCGGGACCGGGGAGCTGTTTTTT
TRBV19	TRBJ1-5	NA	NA	CASSTQSYSNQPQHF	TGTGCCAGTAGTACCCAGTCTTATAGCAATCAGCCCCAGCATTTT
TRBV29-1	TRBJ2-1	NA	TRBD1	CSVPRQGSSNEQFF	TGCAGCGTTCCACGACAGGGTAGTAGCAATGAGCAGTTCTTC
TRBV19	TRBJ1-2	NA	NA	CASNQGRSYGYTF	TGTGCCAGTAACCAGGGGCGAAGCTATGGCTACACCTTC
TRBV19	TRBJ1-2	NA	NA	CASSTPGRPNYGYTF	TGTGCCAGTAGTACCCCAGGGCGACCAAACTATGGCTACACCTTC
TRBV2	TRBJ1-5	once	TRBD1	CASSRQGSNQPQHF	TGTGCCAGCAGTCGACAGGGGAGCAATCAGCCCCAGCATTTT
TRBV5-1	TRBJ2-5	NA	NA	CASSVTVPEAQYF	TGCGCCAGCAGCGTGACAGTACCCGAGGCCCAGTACTTC
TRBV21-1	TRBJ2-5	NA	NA	CPLSGGNETQYF	TGTCCTTTAAGCGGGGGTAACGAGACCCAGTACTTC
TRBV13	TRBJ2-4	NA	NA	CASSQTGTRKNIQYF	TGTGCCAGCAGCCAAACCGGGACACGCAAAAACATTCAGTACTTC
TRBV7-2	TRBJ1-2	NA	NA	CASSLVSVNYGYTF	TGTGCCAGCAGCTTAGTTTCAGTGAACTATGGCTACACCTTC
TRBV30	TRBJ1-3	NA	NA	CAWSVQRVRSGNTIYF	TGTGCCTGGAGTGTGCAACGGGTCCGTTCTGGAAACACCATATATTTT
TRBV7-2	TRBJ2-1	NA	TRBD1	CASRQGANEQFF	TGTGCCAGCAGGCAGGGGGCAAATGAGCAGTTCTTC
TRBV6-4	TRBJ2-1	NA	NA	CASSGQDHNEQFF	TGTGCCAGCAGTGGACAGGACCACAATGAGCAGTTCTTC
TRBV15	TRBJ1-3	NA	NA	CATSRVGLQISGNTIYF	TGTGCCACCAGCAGAGTGGGGCTACAGATCTCTGGAAACACCATATATTTT
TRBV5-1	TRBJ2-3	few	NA	CASSPSRGGGTDTQYF	TGCGCCAGCAGCCCGAGCCGGGGCGGGGGCACAGATACGCAGTATTTT
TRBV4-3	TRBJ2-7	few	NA	CASSPIGSDEQYF	TGCGCCAGCAGCCCAATCGGGTCGGACGAGCAGTACTTC
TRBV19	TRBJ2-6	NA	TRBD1	CASSGRGQGAVLAGANVLTF	TGTGCCAGTAGTGGACGAGGACAGGGGGCCGTCCTGGCCGGGGCCAACGTCCTGACTTTC
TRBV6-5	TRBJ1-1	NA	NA	CASSRGTEAFF	TGTGCCAGCAGCCGCGGCACTGAAGCTTTCTTT
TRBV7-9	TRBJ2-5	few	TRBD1	CASSQGEEQYF	TGTGCCAGCAGCCAGGGGGAAGAGCAGTACTTC
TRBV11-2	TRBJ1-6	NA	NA	CASSLDVRSYNSPLHF	TGTGCCAGCAGCTTAGATGTGCGGTCCTATAATTCACCCCTCCACTTT
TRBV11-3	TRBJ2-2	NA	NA	CASSSDTGELFF	TGTGCCAGCAGCTCCGACACCGGGGAGCTGTTTTTT
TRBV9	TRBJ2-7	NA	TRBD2	CASSPRGTSGLNTYEQYF	TGTGCCAGCAGCCCGAGGGGGACTAGCGGGCTCAATACCTACGAGCAGTACTTC